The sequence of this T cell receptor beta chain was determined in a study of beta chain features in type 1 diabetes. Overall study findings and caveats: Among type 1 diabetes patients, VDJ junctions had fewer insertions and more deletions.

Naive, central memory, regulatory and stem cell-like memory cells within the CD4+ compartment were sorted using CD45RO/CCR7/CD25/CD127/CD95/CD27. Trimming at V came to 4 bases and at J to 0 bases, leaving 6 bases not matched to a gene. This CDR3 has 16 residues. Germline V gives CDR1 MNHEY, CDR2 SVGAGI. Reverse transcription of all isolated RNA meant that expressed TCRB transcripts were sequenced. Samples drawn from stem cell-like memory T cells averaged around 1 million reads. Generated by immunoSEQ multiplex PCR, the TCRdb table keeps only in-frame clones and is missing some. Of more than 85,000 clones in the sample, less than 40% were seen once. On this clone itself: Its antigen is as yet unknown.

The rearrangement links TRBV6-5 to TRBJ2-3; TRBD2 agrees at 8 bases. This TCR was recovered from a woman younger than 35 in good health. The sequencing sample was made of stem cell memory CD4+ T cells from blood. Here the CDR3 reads CASSSPGRGSTDTQYF. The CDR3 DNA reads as TGTGCCAGCAGTTCCCCCGGGAGGGGAAGCACAGATACGCAGTATTTT.